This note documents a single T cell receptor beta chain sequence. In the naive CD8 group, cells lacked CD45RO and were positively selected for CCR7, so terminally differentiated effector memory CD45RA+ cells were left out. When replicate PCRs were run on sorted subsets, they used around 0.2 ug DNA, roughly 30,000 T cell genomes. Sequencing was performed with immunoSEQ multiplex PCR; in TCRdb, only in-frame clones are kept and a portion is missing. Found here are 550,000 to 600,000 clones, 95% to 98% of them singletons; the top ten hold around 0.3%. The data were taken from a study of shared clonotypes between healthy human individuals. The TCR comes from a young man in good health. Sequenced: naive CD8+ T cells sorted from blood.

The CDR3 reads CSVIPRTALGEQFF. The CDR3 coding sequence is TGCAGCGTTATTCCGAGGACTGCTTTGGGTGAGCAGTTCTTC. The J gene is TRBJ2-1, the V gene TRBV29-1, with D tentatively TRBD2 (5 bases). The CDR3 spans 14 residues. V shed 5 bases and J shed 9 bases, with 20 bases lying between them. Germline CDR1 reads SQVTM; CDR2 reads ANQGSEA.